This entry describes one T cell receptor beta chain. Its antigen remains unidentified. Only in-frame clones appear in the TCRdb table, and some are missing; sequencing was by immunoSEQ multiplex PCR. This table has about 130,000 clones, roughly 85% appearing once. The data originate from a study of cytotoxic CD8 clonotypes in ibrutinib-treated CLL. Study background: The subjects consisted of eleven to twelve relapsed/refractory and around 15 treatment-naive individuals, with fewer than 18 IGHV unmutated. General study results and limits: Treatment saw public clonotypes, which were uncommon, either contract or stay stable. Elevated clonality accompanied ibrutinib response, with a return toward baseline values at progression.

Germline CDR1 SNHLY, CDR2 FYNNEI. The CDR3 extends over 15 amino acids. Between the trimmed V and J ends, which lost 4 bases and 3 bases, there was a span of 13 bases. Here the sequenced sample was PBMCs, taken after 24 months of ibrutinib treatment. This clonotype was sampled from a human donor with chronic lymphocytic leukemia. V and J are TRBV2 and TRBJ1-5; weak D call: TRBD1 (6 bases). The CDR3 sequence: CASSADSTVNQPQHF. For the CDR3, the DNA is TGTGCCAGCAGTGCGGACAGTACGGTCAATCAGCCCCAGCATTTT.